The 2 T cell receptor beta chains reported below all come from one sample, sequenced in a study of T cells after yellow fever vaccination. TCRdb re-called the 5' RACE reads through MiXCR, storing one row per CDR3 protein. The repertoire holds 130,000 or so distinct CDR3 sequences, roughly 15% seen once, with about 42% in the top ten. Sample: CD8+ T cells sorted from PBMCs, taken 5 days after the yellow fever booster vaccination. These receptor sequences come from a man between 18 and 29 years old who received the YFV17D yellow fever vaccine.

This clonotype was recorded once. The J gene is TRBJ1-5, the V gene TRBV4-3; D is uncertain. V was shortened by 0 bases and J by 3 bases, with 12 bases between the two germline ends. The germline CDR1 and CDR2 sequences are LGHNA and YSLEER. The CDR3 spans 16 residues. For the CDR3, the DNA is TGCGCCAGCAGCCAAGATCGTGCATTCTCCAATCAGCCCCAGCATTTT. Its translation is CASSQDRAFSNQPQHF.

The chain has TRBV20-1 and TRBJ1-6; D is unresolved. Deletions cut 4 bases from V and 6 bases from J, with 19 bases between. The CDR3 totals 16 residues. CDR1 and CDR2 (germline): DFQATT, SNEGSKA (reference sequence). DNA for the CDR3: TGCAGTGCTACTTCCCAATGGAGGAGCGGTAATTCACCCCTCCACTTT. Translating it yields CSATSQWRSGNSPLHF.